This passage covers 20 T cell receptor beta chains from one sample sequenced in a study of blood T cell repertoires in COVID-19. Profiled with immunoSEQ multiplex PCR; TCRdb holds only in-frame clones, not every one. The sample has 55,000 to 65,000 clones, approximately 75% seen once. The sequenced sample consisted of peripheral blood. The receptor set was obtained from a man in his 60s with COVID-19, enrolled during active disease.

As for this clone: At one of its ends the junction is not consistent with the germline gene, which may arise from a read error. V usage is TRBV7-7 and J usage is TRBJ2-1; 10 bases are shared with TRBD2. Germline lookup yields CDR1 SSHAT and CDR2 FNYEAQ (reference sequence). There are 16 residues in the CDR3. The CDR3 reads CASSLWGLAGVNEQFF. The CDR3 DNA follows: TGTGCTAGCAGCTTATGGGGTCTAGCGGGAGTCAATGAGCAGTTCTTC.

The gene calls are TRBV4-1 and TRBJ2-1; 9 bases are shared with TRBD2. The germline CDR1 and CDR2 sequences are MGHRA and YSYEKL. The CDR3 is 15 residues long. With V trimmed by 1 base and J by 9 bases, 7 bases remained unmatched. The CDR3: CASSQAAGGLGEQFF. The CDR3 DNA reads TGCGCCAGCAGCCAAGCGGCGGGAGGGCTCGGTGAGCAGTTCTTC.

Concerning this clone itself: The junction shows a germline mismatch at one end, possibly a read error. The rearrangement links TRBV7-7 to TRBJ2-5; 10 positions agree with TRBD1. CDR3 length: 13 residues. Germline CDR1 and CDR2: SSHAT and FNYEAQ (reference sequence). CDR3 nucleotides: TGTGCTAGCAGCGACAGGGGGCTAGAGACCCAGTACTTC. Translating it yields CASSDRGLETQYF.

This clone was seen ten or more times. In DNA form, the CDR3 reads TGTGCCAGCAGTCGCACCCCCGGGACATTCTACGAGCAGTACTTC. Protein sequence: CASSRTPGTFYEQYF. The chain links TRBV6-2 or TRBV6-3 to TRBJ2-7, with D possibly TRBD1 on 6 matching bases. This CDR3 spans 15 amino acids. The V gene's germline CDR1 is MNHEY and CDR2 SVGEGT. Trimming stripped 5 bases from V and 3 bases from J, with 17 bases between.

This clone was detected a few times. The J gene is TRBJ1-5, the V gene TRBV9; D call uncertain. Germline CDR1 and CDR2: SGDLS and YYNGEE. This CDR3 contains 12 residues. V was pared by 5 bases and J by 5 bases, with 8 bases between. CDR3 sequence reads: CASSSGDQPQHF. In DNA, the CDR3 is TGTGCCAGCAGTTCGGGAGATCAGCCCCAGCATTTT.

This chain joins TRBV9 and TRBJ2-7; TRBD2 aligns across 7 bases. CDR1 SGDLS and CDR2 YYNGEE come from the germline V gene. The J segment lost 2 bases and the V segment lost 3 bases, leaving 8 bases of the junction unmatched. This CDR3 spans 15 amino acids. CDR3 DNA sequence: TGTGCCAGCAGCGGACCGGGAGGATCACCCTACGAGCAGTACTTC. Translation: CASSGPGGSPYEQYF.

The chain employs TRBV5-1 and TRBJ2-3; 10 bases are a match to TRBD2. The junction had 12 bases not matched to a gene; V was cut back by 4 bases and J by 1 base. The CDR3 sequence is 18 residues long. The germline V gene encodes CDR1 SGHRS and CDR2 YFSETQ. The CDR3 spells CASSVPRELAGRTDTQYF. The CDR3 DNA follows: TGCGCCAGCAGCGTGCCCCGGGAACTAGCGGGGCGCACAGATACGCAGTATTTT.

The gene calls are TRBV18 and TRBJ1-1, with D possibly matching TRBD1 (6 bases). The CDR3 is 13 residues long. Deletions cut 0 bases from V and 11 bases from J, with 13 bases between. Germline V gene sequence: CDR1 KGHSH, CDR2 LQKENI. CDR3 DNA: TGTGCCAGCTCACCACCTAGGGGGTTGGGGGCTTTCTTT. It specifies CASSPPRGLGAFF.

The chain recombines TRBV7-9 with TRBJ1-1; D might be TRBD1 (6 bases). This CDR3 spans 12 amino acids. V gave up 1 base and J gave up 11 bases, with 11 bases separating them. Germline loops: CDR1 SEHNR, CDR2 FQNEAQ (reference sequence). The CDR3 region is CASSLEGVKAFF. The DNA of the CDR3 is TGTGCCAGCAGCTTAGAGGGGGTTAAGGCTTTCTTT.

V is TRBV2 and J is TRBJ2-1, with TRBD2 as a possible D gene (6 bases). The CDR3 has 15 residues. Germline V lookup: CDR1 SNHLY, CDR2 FYNNEI. The V end was cut by 7 bases, the J end by 2 bases, with 15 bases between. The CDR3 DNA follows: TGTGCCAGCAAGGGCGGTTGGGGGGCCTACAATGAGCAGTTCTTC. This codes for CASKGGWGAYNEQFF.

The chain recombines TRBV19 with TRBJ2-7, with 8 bases that match TRBD1. Per germline, CDR1 LNHDA and CDR2 SQIVND (reference sequence). V dropped 1 base and J dropped 7; count of bases not matched to a gene: 6. This CDR3 has 14 residues. The CDR3 protein is CASSIGQGAREQYF. The CDR3 DNA follows: TGTGCCAGTAGTATAGGGCAGGGGGCGCGAGAGCAGTACTTC.

J is TRBJ2-1 and V is TRBV24-1; no clear D. This CDR3 has 12 amino acids. The ends were cut back, 5 bases at V and 3 bases at J, with 4 bases in the middle. CDR1 is KGHDR, CDR2 SFDVKD, per germline. The CDR3 DNA sequence: TGTGCCACCAGTGCGGGCTACAATGAGCAGTTCTTC. Residues: CATSAGYNEQFF.

The rearrangement uses TRBV12-3 or TRBV12-4 and TRBJ1-3; D perhaps matches TRBD1 (6 bases). With 5 bases removed from V and 9 bases from J, the gap between germline ends came to 14 bases. The CDR3 totals 13 residues. In nucleotides, the CDR3 is TGTGCCAGCAGTGGGACAACTTCGATCACCATATATTTT. Translated, it gives CASSGTTSITIYF.

V is TRBV7-3 and J is TRBJ2-2, with 8 bases identical to TRBD2. There are 17 residues in the CDR3. The V and J ends lost 2 bases and 4 bases, in that order; junction bases with no gene match: 9. Germline V gene data show CDR1 as SGHTA and CDR2 as FQGTGA. The CDR3 DNA reads as TGTGCCAGCAGCTTAGGTCGGAGCGGGAGTCGCACCGGGGAGCTGTTTTTT. Translation: CASSLGRSGSRTGELFF.

The V and J genes are TRBV7-2 and TRBJ2-3, with a possible D match to TRBD1 (7 bases). This CDR3 is 17 amino acids long. Trimming pared 2 bases from V and 6 bases from J, leaving 21 bases between. In germline, CDR1 is SGHTA, CDR2 FQGNSA. The CDR3 protein is CASSLWTGGRTRDTQYF. The CDR3 coding sequence is TGTGCCAGCAGCTTATGGACAGGTGGGAGGACGAGGGATACGCAGTATTTT.

The rearrangement links TRBV18 to TRBJ1-1, with D maybe TRBD1 (5 bases). V was trimmed by 6 bases and J by 1 base, leaving 12 bases between them. Germline V gene lookup returns CDR1 KGHSH and CDR2 LQKENI. CDR3 size: 14 residues. This CDR3 reads CASSPGEPNTEAFF. The CDR3 DNA follows: TGTGCCAGCTCGCCGGGGGAGCCGAACACTGAAGCTTTCTTT.

V usage is TRBV5-1 and J usage is TRBJ2-7, with 12 bases lining up with TRBD2. J was trimmed by 2 bases and V by 3 bases; bases with no gene match: 6. The CDR3 extends over 16 amino acids. The germline CDR1 and CDR2 sequences are SGHRS and YFSETQ. The CDR3: CASSSSLAGGPYEQYF. Written as DNA, the CDR3 is TGCGCCAGCAGCTCGAGCCTAGCGGGGGGGCCCTACGAGCAGTACTTC.

This sequence joins TRBV5-1 and TRBJ2-1; possible D gene TRBD1, 6 bases. CDR3 length: 12 residues. V lost 2 bases and J lost 7, with 7 bases in between. Germline V gene sequence: CDR1 SGHRS, CDR2 YFSETQ. DNA for the CDR3: TGCGCCAGCAGCTTACAGGGTAATGAGCAGTTCTTC. Translating it yields CASSLQGNEQFF.

This clone was picked up a small number of times. The gene calls are TRBV5-6 and TRBJ2-5; a possible D gene is TRBD2 (6 bases). CDR3 length: 18 amino acids. Germline V CDR1 and CDR2: SGHDT, YYEEEE. V was clipped by 0 bases and J by 2 bases, with 20 bases between them. In DNA form, the CDR3 reads TGTGCCAGCAGCTTGGTAATAGGGTTAGCGGAACAACAAGAGACCCAGTACTTC. It translates to CASSLVIGLAEQQETQYF.

This rearrangement joins TRBV5-6 to TRBJ1-3, with unresolved D. CDR1 and CDR2 from the germline V gene are SGHDT and YYEEEE. The CDR3 covers 11 residues. V was trimmed by 10 bases and J by 3 bases, leaving 8 bases between them. The CDR3 spells CASSVGNTIYF. CDR3 sequence (DNA): TGTGCCTCATCGGTTGGAAACACCATATATTTT.